This T cell receptor (beta chain) was sequenced in a study of PD-L1 blockade in urothelial cancer. Overall study context: Blood drawn 3 weeks (second dose) and 6 weeks after treatment start was analyzed.

The CDR3 covers 13 residues. The V gene lost 3 bases and the J gene lost 6 bases, with 8 bases spanning the gap. The V gene's germline CDR1 is SNHLY and CDR2 FYNNEI. The time point is: pretreatment peripheral blood. Spike-ins of synthetic TCR analog templates went into each PCR. The repertoire was sequenced with immunoSEQ multiplex PCR; TCRdb's copy has only in-frame clones and lacks some. The data show 37,000 or so clones, over 70% seen once. The rearrangement uses TRBV2 and TRBJ2-2; D uncertain. Material: PBMCs, obtained around atezolizumab (anti-PD-L1) treatment. This TCR derives from a man between 60 and 75 years old with urothelial cancer. The CDR3 reads CASSEARPGELFF. The DNA for the CDR3 is TGTGCCAGCAGTGAGGCCAGGCCCGGGGAGCTGTTTTTT.